This TCR beta chain was captured by sequencing in a study of T cells in Graves' hyperthyroidism and ophthalmopathy. RNA transcripts served as the template for amplifying TCR beta CDR3 regions. TCR CDR3 underwent first-round RT-PCR with the HTBI primer set. TCRdb re-called the multiplex PCR reads with MiXCR, one entry per CDR3 protein. The table shows about 570,000 distinct CDR3 sequences, with about half occurring only once. Study-level results: Stable hyperthyroidism and ophthalmopathy were separated using 13 V-J signatures. Blood also contained most expanded thyroid clonotypes above 0.001.

This clonotype was seen many times. Its antigen is currently unknown. Not enrolled were patients with uncontrolled infection, other autoimmune disease, pregnancy or lactation. CDR3 length equals 17 residues. V dropped 0 bases and J dropped 0 bases, with 11 bases sitting between them. Per germline, CDR1 MGHRA and CDR2 YSYEKL. The sequenced material came from peripheral blood or thyroid tissue (not recorded which). The receptor's source is an adult woman with Graves' disease, either hyperthyroidism or ophthalmopathy (not recorded which). This chain joins TRBV4-1 and TRBJ1-4, with D possibly TRBD1 on 5 matching bases. This CDR3 is CASSQDRGFSTNEKLFF. CDR3 sequence (DNA): TGCGCCAGCAGCCAAGATCGGGGCTTCTCAACTAATGAAAAACTGTTTTTT.